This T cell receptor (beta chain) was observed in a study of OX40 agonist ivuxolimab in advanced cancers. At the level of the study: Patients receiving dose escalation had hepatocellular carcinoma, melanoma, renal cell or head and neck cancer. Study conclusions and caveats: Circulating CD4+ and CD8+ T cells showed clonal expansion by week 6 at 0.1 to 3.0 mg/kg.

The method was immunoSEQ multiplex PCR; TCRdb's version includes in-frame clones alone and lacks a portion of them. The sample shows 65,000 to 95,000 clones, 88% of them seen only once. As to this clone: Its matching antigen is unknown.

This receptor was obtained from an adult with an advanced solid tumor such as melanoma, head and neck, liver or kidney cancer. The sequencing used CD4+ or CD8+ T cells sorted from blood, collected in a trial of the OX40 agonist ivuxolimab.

CDR3 amino acids: CASSISPVRNTEAFF. DNA for the CDR3: TGTGCCAGTAGTATTTCCCCGGTGAGGAACACTGAAGCTTTCTTT. The chain is built from TRBV19 and TRBJ1-1; D gene ambiguous. The CDR3 covers 15 residues. Germline CDR1 reads LNHDA; CDR2 reads SQIVND (reference sequence). V gave up 3 bases and J gave up 1 base, with 12 bases separating them.